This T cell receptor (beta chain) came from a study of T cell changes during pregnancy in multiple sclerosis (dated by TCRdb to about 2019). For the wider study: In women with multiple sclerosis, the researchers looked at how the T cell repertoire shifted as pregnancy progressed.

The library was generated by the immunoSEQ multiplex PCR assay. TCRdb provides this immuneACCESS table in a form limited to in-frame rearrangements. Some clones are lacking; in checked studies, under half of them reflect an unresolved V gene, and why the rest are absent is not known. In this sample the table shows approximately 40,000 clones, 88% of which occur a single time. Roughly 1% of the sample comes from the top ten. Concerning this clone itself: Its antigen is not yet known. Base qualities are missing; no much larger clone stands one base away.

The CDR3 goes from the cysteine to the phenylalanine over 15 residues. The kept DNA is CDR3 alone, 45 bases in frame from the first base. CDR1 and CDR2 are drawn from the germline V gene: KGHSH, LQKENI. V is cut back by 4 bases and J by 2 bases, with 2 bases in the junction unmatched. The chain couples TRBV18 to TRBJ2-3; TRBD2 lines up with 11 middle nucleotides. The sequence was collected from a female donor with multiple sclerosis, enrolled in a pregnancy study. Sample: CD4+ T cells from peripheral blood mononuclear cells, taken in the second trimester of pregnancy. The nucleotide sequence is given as TGTGCCAGCTCACTAGCGGGAGGGCTCACAGATACGCAGTATTTT. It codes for CASSLAGGLTDTQYF.